This record looks at one T cell receptor (beta chain) sequence and its context. Antigen specificity is unknown. Mismatch repair deficiency was confirmed in all patients, by PCR or immunohistochemistry. The CDR3 loop spans 17 amino acids. Trimming removed 3 bases from V and 0 bases from J; junction bases left unmatched: 10. The germline CDR1 and CDR2 sequences are MNHNS and SASEGT. Clones were sequenced by immunoSEQ multiplex PCR, and TCRdb holds only the in-frame ones, with some missing. The repertoire consists of some 100,000 clones, with approximately 83% occurring once and the leading ten covering 6.3%. The sample belongs to a study of PD-1 blockade in mismatch repair-deficient tumors. Study-level results: Rapid post-treatment expansion, then contraction, generally preceding radiologic response, marked tumor-resident clones.

The chain has TRBV6-1 and TRBJ1-1; the match to TRBD1 covers 7 bases. This receptor was taken from an adult with mismatch repair-deficient cancer. The sample in question was peripheral blood, obtained roughly 35 weeks after starting pembrolizumab. The chain's CDR3 is CASSEPGQVSMNTEAFF. In DNA form, the CDR3 reads TGTGCCAGCAGTGAGCCCGGACAGGTTAGCATGAACACTGAAGCTTTCTTT.